This T cell receptor beta chain was sequenced in a study of blood T cell repertoires in COVID-19. Across the whole study: T cells, B-cell-depleted T cells, or PBMCs provided the cDNA or gDNA that served as material.

Measured with immunoSEQ multiplex PCR; TCRdb has only the in-frame clones, and not every one. The top ten clones hold 4.5% to 6% of a sample with under 85,000 clones, roughly 89% of them seen once. The CDR3 consists of 14 residues. V lost 2 bases and J lost 2, with 9 bases in between. Germline V gives CDR1 KGHDR, CDR2 SFDVKD. V and J are TRBV24-1 and TRBJ2-7; D is possibly TRBD1 (5 bases). The sample consisted of peripheral blood. The TCR comes from an elderly woman with active or convalescent COVID-19. The CDR3 DNA follows: TGTGCCACCAGTGATTCGGACACCCCCTACGAGCAGTACTTC. This codes for CATSDSDTPYEQYF.